This passage covers 14 T cell receptor beta chains from one sample sequenced in a study of blood T cell repertoires in COVID-19. Using immunoSEQ multiplex PCR, the repertoire was profiled, and TCRdb retains in-frame clones only, with some absent. This sample has roughly 500,000 clones, with roughly 90% found just once. Material for sequencing was PBMCs or T cells enriched from blood (not recorded which). These receptors originate from a woman in her thirties or forties who had recovered from COVID-19.

The V and J genes are TRBV20-1 and TRBJ2-7; D might be TRBD1 (5 bases). CDR3 length: 11 residues. Trimming cost V 8 bases and J 6 bases, with 14 bases left between them. CDR1 is DFQATT and CDR2 is SNEGSKA in the germline V gene (reference sequence). CDR3 amino acids: CSSPTQGEQYF. Written as DNA, the CDR3 is TGCAGTTCACCCACCCAGGGCGAGCAGTACTTC.

The chain couples TRBV7-6 to TRBJ1-4; D is unclear. The CDR3 totals 15 residues. The V and J ends lost 1 base and 0 bases respectively, with 6 bases between them. The germline V gene encodes CDR1 SGHVS and CDR2 FNYEAQ. CDR3 amino acids: CASSLGASTNEKLFF. The DNA for the CDR3 is TGTGCCAGCAGCTTAGGGGCATCAACTAATGAAAAACTGTTTTTT.

The rearrangement joins TRBV7-2 to TRBJ2-7, with 11 bases fitting TRBD2. Germline CDR1 reads SGHTA; CDR2 reads FQGNSA. The CDR3 runs to 17 residues. V shed 2 bases and J 2 bases; nucleotides not matched to a gene: 8. Here the CDR3 reads CASSLISGRAETYEQYF. The DNA for the CDR3 is TGTGCCAGCAGCTTAATTAGCGGGAGGGCCGAGACCTACGAGCAGTACTTC.

The rearrangement uses TRBV7-9 and TRBJ1-1; a weak D match, TRBD1 (6 bases). The CDR3 totals 15 residues. V dropped 5 bases and J dropped 1 base, with 14 bases sitting between them. CDR1 is SEHNR, CDR2 FQNEAQ, per germline (reference sequence). DNA of the CDR3: TGTGCCAGCAGCCGTTCAGGGGAAGCGAACACTGAAGCTTTCTTT. As protein: CASSRSGEANTEAFF.

J is TRBJ2-1 and V is TRBV11-3, with 7 positions matching TRBD2. The V segment lost 3 bases and the J segment 1 base; nucleotides outside the gene matches: 0. The CDR3 runs to 14 residues. Germline CDR1 reads SGHNT; CDR2 reads YENEEA. The CDR3 loop is CASSFGGSYNEQFF. In DNA form, the CDR3 reads TGTGCCAGCAGCTTCGGGGGGTCCTACAATGAGCAGTTCTTC.

This sequence joins TRBV9 and TRBJ2-5, with 12 bases fitting TRBD2. Germline lookup yields CDR1 SGDLS and CDR2 YYNGEE. The trim removed 4 bases at V and 4 bases at J, leaving 8 bases unmatched. The CDR3 has 16 residues. The CDR3 DNA follows: TGTGCCAGCAGCCCCCCAGGACTAGCGGGAATAGAGACCCAGTACTTC. Its protein is CASSPPGLAGIETQYF.

A single count supports this clone. The rearrangement links TRBV12-3 or TRBV12-4 to TRBJ1-2; D not certain. The CDR3 length is 11 residues. Trimming shortened V by 6 bases and J by 13 bases, and 15 bases separated the two germline ends. This CDR3 is CASRSGLTFTF. CDR3 bases: TGTGCCAGCAGGTCCGGACTTACTTTCACCTTC.

This rearrangement joins TRBV9 to TRBJ2-3; 11 bases align to TRBD2. The CDR3 runs to 15 residues. The ends lost 5 bases at V and 5 bases at J; junction bases unmatched: 7. Germline V lookup: CDR1 SGDLS, CDR2 YYNGEE. This CDR3 is CASRRTSGLGDTQYF. CDR3 nucleotides: TGTGCCAGCAGACGGACTAGCGGGTTGGGAGATACGCAGTATTTT.

The chain's CDR3 is CASRSDRNYGYTF. The CDR3 region has the DNA TGTGCCAGCAGGTCTGACAGGAACTATGGCTACACCTTC. The genes are TRBV6-5 and TRBJ1-2; weak D call: TRBD1 (6 bases). Germline V CDR1 and CDR2: MNHEY, SVGAGI. Trimming took 6 bases from V and 2 from J, leaving 10 bases between them. This CDR3 is 13 amino acids long.

The chain employs TRBV11-3 and TRBJ2-1; D perhaps matches TRBD2 (6 bases). The germline V and J ends were trimmed by 3 bases and 5 bases, with 23 bases remaining between them. CDR3 length: 18 amino acids. CDR1 SGHNT and CDR2 YENEEA come from the germline V gene. The CDR3 is CASSFSFVPGVEDNEQFF. The CDR3 region has the DNA TGTGCCAGCAGCTTCAGCTTCGTTCCGGGAGTAGAAGACAATGAGCAGTTCTTC.

V gene TRBV27 combines with J gene TRBJ1-1; 10 bases fit TRBD1. This CDR3 has 16 residues. V shed 5 bases, J shed 3 bases, and the junction held 9 bases outside the gene matches. CDR1 is MNHEY and CDR2 is SMNVEV in the germline V gene (reference sequence). For the CDR3, the DNA is TGTGCCAGCAGTACGGGGACAGGGGCCCCTTACACTGAAGCTTTCTTT. Translated, it gives CASSTGTGAPYTEAFF.

This clone was picked up one time. The chain uses TRBV19 and TRBJ1-2, with 10 bases aligning to TRBD1. From germline, CDR1 is LNHDA and CDR2 SQIVND (reference sequence). The CDR3 consists of 15 residues. The J segment lost 7 bases and the V segment lost 5 bases, leaving 10 bases of the junction unmatched. Written as DNA, the CDR3 is TGTGCCAGTAGTGAAATGACAGGGGGCAGGGTTGGCTACACCTTC. It codes for CASSEMTGGRVGYTF.

This chain links TRBV5-1 with TRBJ2-2; 8 bases match TRBD1. Losses at the gene ends were 4 bases for V and 8 bases for J; bases not matched to a gene: 13. The CDR3 consists of 16 residues. Looked up from germline, CDR1 is SGHRS and CDR2 is YFSETQ. The CDR3 sequence is CASSQDRDRSSGELFF. CDR3 bases: TGCGCCAGCAGCCAGGACAGGGACCGATCCTCAGGGGAGCTGTTTTTT.

This chain connects TRBV19 to TRBJ2-1; TRBD2 matches 10 bases. Losses at the gene ends were 9 bases for V and 2 bases for J; bases not matched to a gene: 10. CDR3 length: 16 amino acids. CDR1 LNHDA and CDR2 SQIVND come from the germline V gene (reference sequence). The CDR3 DNA reads TGTGCCAGCCGTAGCGGGAGGCCCTCCCCCTACAATGAGCAGTTCTTC. It codes for CASRSGRPSPYNEQFF.